Below are 7 T cell receptor beta chains sequenced from a single sample in a study of graft-versus-host responses after intestinal transplantation. Generated by immunoSEQ multiplex PCR, the TCRdb table keeps only in-frame clones and is missing some. The repertoire holds around 120,000 clones, with 90% to 95% as singletons. No cognate antigen is known for these TCRs. The sample here was unstimulated CD4+ T cells sorted from spleen or lymph node cells, taken before intestinal transplant. These receptor sequences come from a human donor who received an intestinal transplant.

The genes are TRBV6-5 and TRBJ1-3, with 9 bases that match TRBD1. The CDR3 sequence is 16 residues long. V lost 0 bases and J lost 4; bases outside the gene matches: 4. From germline, CDR1 is MNHEY and CDR2 SVGAGI. DNA for the CDR3: TGTGCCAGCAGTTACTCTGGTGGGACAGGGGGAAACACCATATATTTT. This sequence encodes CASSYSGGTGGNTIYF.

V is TRBV2 and J is TRBJ2-7, with 7 positions matching TRBD1. Looked up from germline, CDR1 is SNHLY and CDR2 is FYNNEI. With 4 bases clipped from V and 5 bases from J, the junction kept 5 bases outside the gene matches. There are 13 residues in the CDR3. Here the CDR3 DNA reads TGTGCCAGCAGTGTCGACAGGGAACACGAGCAGTACTTC. It translates to CASSVDREHEQYF.

In nucleotides, the CDR3 is TGCGCCAGCAGCTTGGGAGGGGATCAGCCCCAGCATTTT. Its translation: CASSLGGDQPQHF. This chain uses TRBV5-1 with TRBJ1-5, with D tentatively TRBD1 (5 bases). V was clipped by 0 bases and J by 5 bases, with 6 bases between them. The CDR3 contains 13 residues. Germline V gene lookup returns CDR1 SGHRS and CDR2 YFSETQ.

The chain couples TRBV6-5 to TRBJ2-7; 8 bases line up with TRBD2. The junction had 10 bases not matched to a gene; V was cut back by 7 bases and J by 5 bases. This CDR3 is 14 amino acids long. Germline assignment: CDR1 MNHEY and CDR2 SVGAGI. CDR3 residues: CASTETSGADEQYF. The CDR3 DNA reads as TGTGCCAGCACCGAAACTAGCGGAGCGGACGAGCAGTACTTC.

This rearrangement joins TRBV5-6 to TRBJ2-2, with TRBD1 as a possible D gene (6 bases). The CDR3 has 14 amino acids. CDR1 is SGHDT and CDR2 is YYEEEE in the germline V gene. The V gene lost 4 bases and the J gene lost 1 base, with 8 bases spanning the gap. The CDR3 spells CASSGRGNTGELFF. CDR3 DNA sequence: TGTGCCAGCAGCGGCAGGGGGAACACCGGGGAGCTGTTTTTT.

V gene TRBV4-1 combines with J gene TRBJ2-7, with D unresolved. CDR3 length: 16 amino acids. Germline assignment: CDR1 MGHRA and CDR2 YSYEKL. The V and J ends lost 0 bases and 4 bases respectively, with 16 bases between them. The CDR3 region has the DNA TGCGCCAGCAGCCAAGATCCGGCAGCTGCACTATACGAGCAGTACTTC. Residues: CASSQDPAAALYEQYF.

This rearrangement joins TRBV5-1 to TRBJ2-1; 11 bases are shared with TRBD2. This CDR3 region has 16 residues. From germline, CDR1 is SGHRS and CDR2 YFSETQ. Unmatched junction bases numbered 7, after V lost 4 bases and J lost 4 bases. CDR3 nucleotides: TGCGCCAGCAGCCCGGGGACTAGCGGCATATACAATGAGCAGTTCTTC. This sequence encodes CASSPGTSGIYNEQFF.